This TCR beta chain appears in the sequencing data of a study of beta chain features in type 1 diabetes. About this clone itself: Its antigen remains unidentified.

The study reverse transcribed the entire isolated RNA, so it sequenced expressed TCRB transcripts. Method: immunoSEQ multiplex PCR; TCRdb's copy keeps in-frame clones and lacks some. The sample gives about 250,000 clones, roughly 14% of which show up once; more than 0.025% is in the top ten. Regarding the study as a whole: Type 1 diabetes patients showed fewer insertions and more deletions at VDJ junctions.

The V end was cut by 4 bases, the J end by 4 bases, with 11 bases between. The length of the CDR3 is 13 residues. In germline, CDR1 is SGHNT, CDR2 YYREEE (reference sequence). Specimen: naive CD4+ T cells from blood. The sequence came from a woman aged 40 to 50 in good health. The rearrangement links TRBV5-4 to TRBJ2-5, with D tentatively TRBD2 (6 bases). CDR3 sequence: CASSDRLVETQYF. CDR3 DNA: TGTGCCAGCAGCGACAGACTAGTAGAGACCCAGTACTTC.